The TCR beta chain under discussion was sequenced for a study of cytomegalovirus exposure and HLA in healthy donors. Study findings and constraints: In a later analysis, an Asian-associated ancestry cluster reportedly showed fewer N-insertions than the approximately 620-donor mean. With later analysis, a missense DCLRE1C variant became linked to TCR beta V- and J-gene trimming. Immune exposure information comprised only CMV serostatus.

This clone appeared a single time. Its antigen is not known. This cohort consisted of healthy bone marrow donors. The PCR contained 60 Vbeta and 13 Jbeta primers. The protocol was immunoSEQ multiplex PCR, while the TCRdb copy is restricted to in-frame clones and leaves out a portion. The sample includes roughly 130,000 clones, 70% to 80% of them seen just once. This CDR3 has 15 amino acids. V was clipped by 4 bases and J by 5 bases; unmatched bases: 3. Germline CDR1 reads MGHDK; CDR2 reads SYGVNS. This rearrangement joins TRBV25-1 to TRBJ1-4, with TRBD1 identical over 11 bases. The sample was PBMCs. The origin of this receptor is a woman aged 45-65 years in good health and CMV-seronegative. CDR3 in amino acids: CASSGGQGGNEKLFF. CDR3 nucleotides: TGTGCCAGCAGTGGGGGACAGGGGGGAAATGAAAAACTGTTTTTT. Full variable domain (outside the CDR3, taken from reference TRBV25-1 and TRBJ1-4): EADIYQTPRYLVIGTGKKITLECSQTMGHDKMYWYQQDPGMELHLIHYSYGVNSTEKGDLSSESTVSRIRTEHFPLTLESARPSHTSQYLCASSGGQGGNEKLFFGSGTQLSVL.